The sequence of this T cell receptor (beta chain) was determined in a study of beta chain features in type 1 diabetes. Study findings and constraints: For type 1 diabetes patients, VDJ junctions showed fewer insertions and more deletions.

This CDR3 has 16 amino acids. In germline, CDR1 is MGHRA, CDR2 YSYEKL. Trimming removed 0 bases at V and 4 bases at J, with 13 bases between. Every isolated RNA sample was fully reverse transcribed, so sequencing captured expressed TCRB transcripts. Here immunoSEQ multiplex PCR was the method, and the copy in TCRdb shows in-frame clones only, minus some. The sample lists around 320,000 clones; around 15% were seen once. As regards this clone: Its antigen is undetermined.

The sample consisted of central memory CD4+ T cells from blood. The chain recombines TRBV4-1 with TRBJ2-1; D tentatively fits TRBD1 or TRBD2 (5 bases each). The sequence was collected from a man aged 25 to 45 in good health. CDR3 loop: CASSQELRGTYNEQFF. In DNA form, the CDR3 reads TGCGCCAGCAGCCAAGAATTGAGGGGCACATACAATGAGCAGTTCTTC.